This T cell receptor (beta chain) was profiled in a study of cytotoxic CD8 clonotypes in ibrutinib-treated CLL. Study-wide findings and caveats: At the start, clonality exceeded age-matched healthy donors and followed circulating CD8+ T-cell counts.

A single count supports this clone. The antigen is unknown. V lost 0 bases and J 4 bases, leaving 18 bases between the germline ends. In germline, CDR1 is LNHNV, CDR2 YYDKDF (reference sequence). This CDR3 region has 17 residues. The planned depth of sequencing spanned 1 in 200,000 to 1 in 1 million T cells. This table comes from immunoSEQ multiplex PCR, and its TCRdb copy is limited to in-frame clones, with some not included. The sample shows some 85,000 clones, roughly three quarters of them seen only once. The authors obtained around 2 micrograms of genomic DNA from cryopreserved PBMCs for TCR beta libraries.

The sequence was obtained from a human donor with chronic lymphocytic leukemia. The rearrangement joins TRBV15 to TRBJ2-5, with D maybe TRBD2 (6 bases). Sequencing used PBMCs, obtained after 24 months of ibrutinib treatment. The CDR3 region is CATSREPAEGRGETQYF. The CDR3 DNA is TGTGCCACCAGCAGAGAACCCGCGGAGGGCCGGGGAGAGACCCAGTACTTC.